A single sample is the source of the 2 T cell receptor beta chains below, sequenced in a study of CD8+ T cells in alopecia areata. Treatment reported: oral pan-JAK inhibitor, 5-10 mg twice daily. Extracted from the samples, RNA was reverse transcribed into cDNA to serve as the sequencing template. Repertoires were generated with immunoSEQ multiplex PCR, while TCRdb's copy carries only in-frame clones and drops some. The sample includes 35,000 to 45,000 clones, 80% to 95% of them seen just once. The specimen was CD8+ T cells sorted from blood, collected at week 24, from a patient treated with tofacitinib. The receptors derive from a human donor with alopecia areata.

The chain combines TRBV9 with TRBJ2-7; D may correspond to TRBD1 or TRBD2 (5 bases each). Trimming took 0 bases from V and 2 from J, leaving 9 bases between them. In germline, CDR1 is SGDLS, CDR2 YYNGEE. The CDR3 contains 14 residues. The CDR3: CASSVDGGPYEQYF. Here the CDR3 DNA reads TGTGCCAGCAGCGTAGATGGGGGTCCCTACGAGCAGTACTTC.

Regarding this clone: At one of its ends the junction is not consistent with the germline gene, which may arise from a read error. The J gene is TRBJ2-3, the V gene TRBV5-1, with D perhaps TRBD1 or TRBD2 (5 bases each). Germline CDR1 SGHRS, CDR2 YFSETQ. The CDR3 runs to 15 residues. The CDR3 reads CASSPRDPSQDMQYF. CDR3 DNA sequence: TGCGCCAGCAGCCCCCGGGACCCCTCCCAGGATATGCAGTATTTT.